This passage covers 24 T cell receptor beta chains from one sample sequenced in a study of blood T cell repertoires in COVID-19. The protocol was immunoSEQ multiplex PCR, while the TCRdb copy is restricted to in-frame clones and leaves out a portion. The sample shows about 55,000 clones, roughly 90% of them seen only once. The sequenced sample consisted of peripheral blood. The source of these receptors is a man aged 55 to 69 with active COVID-19.

The rearrangement joins TRBV5-6 to TRBJ1-3; possibly TRBD1 for D (6 bases). The V and J ends lost 5 bases and 0 bases respectively, with 12 bases between them. CDR1 is SGHDT, CDR2 YYEEEE, per germline. The CDR3 sequence is 15 residues long. CDR3 region: CASRLTGSSGNTIYF. Here the CDR3 DNA reads TGTGCCAGCAGGTTAACAGGGAGCTCTGGAAACACCATATATTTT.

The chain has TRBV11-3 and TRBJ1-1; TRBD1 agrees at 8 bases. Per germline, CDR1 SGHNT and CDR2 YENEEA. J lost 6 bases, V lost 5 bases, and 8 bases had no gene match. CDR3 size: 14 residues. The CDR3 region has the DNA TGTGCCAGCAGCCAGGCAGGGGGCGCATCTGAAGCTTTCTTT. Translated: CASSQAGGASEAFF.

The V call is TRBV6-6, the J call TRBJ2-5, with TRBD2 matching over 9 bases. The junction had 10 bases not matched to a gene; V was cut back by 4 bases and J by 7 bases. Germline V gene lookup returns CDR1 MNHNY and CDR2 SVGAGI (reference sequence). The CDR3 has 15 amino acids. The CDR3 DNA is TGTGCCAGCAGTTCCCAGACTAGCGGTGTGGGGACCCAGTACTTC. Protein product: CASSSQTSGVGTQYF.

The J gene is TRBJ2-7, the V gene TRBV5-6; TRBD1 aligns across 7 bases. CDR3 length equals 14 residues. CDR1 is SGHDT and CDR2 is YYEEEE in the germline V gene. After removal of 0 bases from V and 2 bases from J, the junction contained 2 bases not matched to a gene. Written as DNA, the CDR3 is TGTGCCAGCAGCTTGGGCACAGGGGCCTACGAGCAGTACTTC. It yields the protein CASSLGTGAYEQYF.

This chain's CDR3 is CASSYATGSYNEQFF. CDR3 bases: TGTGCCAGCAGTTACGCAACAGGGTCCTACAATGAGCAGTTCTTC. The chain carries TRBV6-5 and TRBJ2-1, with D possibly TRBD1 on 6 matching bases. Between the trimmed V and J ends, which lost 2 bases and 1 base, there was a span of 9 bases. Germline CDR1 is MNHEY and CDR2 is SVGAGI. This CDR3 is 15 amino acids long.

The V call is TRBV4-1, the J call TRBJ1-5; D perhaps matches TRBD1 (6 bases). V was shortened by 4 bases and J by 1 base, with 11 bases between the two germline ends. Germline loops: CDR1 MGHRA, CDR2 YSYEKL. The CDR3 has 15 amino acids. DNA for the CDR3: TGCGCCAGCAGCCGAAACAGGGAGAGCAATCAGCCCCAGCATTTT. It translates to CASSRNRESNQPQHF.

The chain carries TRBV4-1 and TRBJ2-1; D possibly corresponds to TRBD2 (6 bases). Trimming removed 5 bases at V and 1 base at J, with 12 bases between. This CDR3 spans 15 amino acids. Germline V gene data show CDR1 as MGHRA and CDR2 as YSYEKL. The CDR3 DNA follows: TGCGCCAGCAGCGAAGGGGAGGTGTCCTACAATGAGCAGTTCTTC. This sequence encodes CASSEGEVSYNEQFF.

The genes are TRBV19 and TRBJ2-1, with D unclear. This CDR3 region has 12 residues. In germline, CDR1 is LNHDA, CDR2 SQIVND (reference sequence). V lost 4 bases and J 6 bases, leaving 7 bases between the germline ends. In DNA, the CDR3 is TGTGCCAGTAGTAGACCTAGCAATGAGCAGTTCTTC. This sequence encodes CASSRPSNEQFF.

The chain has TRBV11-2 and TRBJ1-1, with 8 bases that match TRBD1. The CDR3 has 16 residues. V lost 3 bases and J lost 0; bases outside the gene matches: 6. The germline CDR1 and CDR2 sequences are SGHAT and FQNNGV. The CDR3, as DNA: TGTGCCAGCAGCTTCGGGGACAGGACTTTGAACACTGAAGCTTTCTTT. It translates to CASSFGDRTLNTEAFF.

The chain employs TRBV19 and TRBJ2-1; TRBD1 matches at 8 bases. The trim removed 5 bases at V and 3 bases at J, leaving 3 bases unmatched. Germline V gene sequence: CDR1 LNHDA, CDR2 SQIVND (reference sequence). The CDR3 loop spans 14 amino acids. CDR3 protein: CASSPTGGYNEQFF. The CDR3 nucleotides read TGTGCCAGTAGTCCCACAGGGGGCTACAATGAGCAGTTCTTC.

This clone was seen a handful of times. CDR3 sequence reads: CASSNHRRPQHF. The CDR3 nucleotides read TGTGCCAGCAGCAACCACAGAAGGCCCCAGCATTTT. The chain uses TRBV19 and TRBJ1-5; no clear D gene. V lost 9 bases and J 9 bases, leaving 15 bases between the germline ends. Germline V gives CDR1 LNHDA, CDR2 SQIVND (reference sequence). The CDR3 loop spans 12 amino acids.

This chain joins TRBV25-1 and TRBJ2-3; the D gene is possibly TRBD1 (5 bases). The CDR3 length is 13 residues. The germline gives CDR1 MGHDK, CDR2 SYGVNS. V lost 5 bases to trimming and J lost 5 bases, with 11 bases between them. CDR3 sequence (DNA): TGTGCCAGCAGTTTGGCAGGGCAAGATACGCAGTATTTT. Amino acid sequence: CASSLAGQDTQYF.

The chain has TRBV7-3 and TRBJ2-4; 16 nucleotides agree with TRBD2. This CDR3 contains 20 residues. Germline V gives CDR1 SGHTA, CDR2 FQGTGA. V lost 1 base to trimming and J lost 6 bases; unmatched junction nucleotides: 12. The CDR3 protein is CASSLNGFGTSGRDGNIQYF. CDR3 coding DNA: TGTGCCAGCAGCTTAAACGGCTTCGGGACTAGCGGGAGGGATGGAAACATTCAGTACTTC.

The rearrangement joins TRBV5-4 to TRBJ2-2; 7 nucleotides agree with TRBD2. J gave up 1 base and V 4 bases, and 7 bases lay outside the gene matches. Germline-derived CDR1 and CDR2 are SGHNT and YYREEE (reference sequence). The CDR3 has 16 amino acids. CDR3: CASSPAVAGNTGELFF. The CDR3 DNA reads as TGTGCCAGCAGCCCTGCGGTAGCGGGGAACACCGGGGAGCTGTTTTTT.

This clone turned up a few times. The chain carries TRBV29-1 and TRBJ2-7, with 10 bases aligning to TRBD2. Germline assignment: CDR1 SQVTM and CDR2 ANQGSEA. This CDR3 comprises 14 residues. V was clipped by 1 base and J by 4 bases; unmatched bases: 4. This CDR3 reads CSVEGISGRYEQYF. DNA for the CDR3: TGCAGCGTTGAAGGAATTAGCGGGAGGTACGAGCAGTACTTC.

This chain links TRBV9 with TRBJ2-3, with 9 nucleotides matching TRBD2. There are 17 residues in the CDR3. CDR1 is SGDLS and CDR2 is YYNGEE in the germline V gene. Unmatched junction bases numbered 5, after V lost 0 bases and J lost 0 bases. The CDR3 is CASSVGASGASTDTQYF. In nucleotides, the CDR3 is TGTGCCAGCAGCGTAGGGGCTAGCGGGGCTAGCACAGATACGCAGTATTTT.

The chain links TRBV2 to TRBJ2-7; TRBD2 matches 9 bases. The CDR3 covers 15 residues. V lost 3 bases, J lost 1 base, and 4 bases stayed unmatched. Per the germline V gene, CDR1 is SNHLY and CDR2 is FYNNEI. CDR3 region: CASSDWLAGSYEQYF. The CDR3 nucleotides read TGTGCCAGCAGTGATTGGCTAGCGGGATCCTACGAGCAGTACTTC.

V and J are TRBV6-6 and TRBJ2-1, with TRBD2 as a possible D gene (6 bases). V lost 5 bases and J lost 7, with 9 bases in between. This CDR3 is 12 amino acids long. The germline V gene encodes CDR1 MNHNY and CDR2 SVGAGI (reference sequence). DNA of the CDR3: TGTGCCAGCAGTACGACTAGTAATGAGCAGTTCTTC. Translated: CASSTTSNEQFF.

The chain carries TRBV29-1 and TRBJ2-1; 8 bases match TRBD2. This CDR3 is 13 amino acids long. V was pared by 4 bases and J by 6 bases, with 5 bases of the junction left unmatched. Per germline, CDR1 SQVTM and CDR2 ANQGSEA. CDR3 region: CSVGREATNEQFF. The CDR3 DNA sequence: TGCAGCGTTGGGCGGGAGGCCACCAATGAGCAGTTCTTC.

The chain uses TRBV7-8 and TRBJ2-3, with TRBD2 matching 12 bases. Germline V gene lookup returns CDR1 SGHVS and CDR2 FQNEAQ. V was pared by 5 bases and J by 2 bases, with 5 bases of the junction left unmatched. The CDR3 sequence is 16 residues long. Here the CDR3 reads CASSPRTSGTTDTQYF. The CDR3 DNA reads as TGTGCCAGCAGCCCGCGGACTAGCGGGACCACAGATACGCAGTATTTT.

The rearrangement links TRBV25-1 to TRBJ2-1; 9 bases are a match to TRBD2. CDR1 is MGHDK, CDR2 SYGVNS, per germline. After removal of 6 bases from V and 4 bases from J, the junction contained 10 bases not matched to a gene. The CDR3 has 16 residues. CDR3 loop: CASSPLAGVVYNEQFF. The CDR3, as DNA: TGTGCCAGCAGCCCTTTAGCGGGAGTAGTATACAATGAGCAGTTCTTC.

The chain joins TRBV30 to TRBJ1-2; TRBD1 might be the D (6 bases). The CDR3 spans 13 residues. Germline CDR1 and CDR2: GTSNPN and SVGIG (reference sequence). Trimming took off 0 bases at V and 4 bases at J, with 9 bases between the two ends. The CDR3 coding sequence is TGTGCCTGGAGTGTAGAAGGGGGCTATGGCTACACCTTC. Its protein product is CAWSVEGGYGYTF.

CDR3 region: CSVTGLARHISYNEQFF. Written as DNA, the CDR3 is TGCAGCGTTACAGGACTAGCGAGACACATATCTTACAATGAGCAGTTCTTC. The chain is built from TRBV29-1 and TRBJ2-1, with 9 bases aligning to TRBD2. Germline V CDR1 and CDR2: SQVTM, ANQGSEA. J gave up 4 bases and V 5 bases, and 15 bases lay outside the gene matches. This CDR3 region has 17 residues.

This sequence joins TRBV3-1 (or the pseudogene TRBV3-2) and TRBJ1-2; maybe TRBD1 (6 bases). Germline CDR1 is LGHDT and CDR2 is YNNKEL (reference sequence). The CDR3 is made up of 16 amino acids. The V and J ends lost 4 bases and 6 bases respectively, with 21 bases between them. The CDR3 bases are TGTGCCAGCAGCCTCTCCCCAGGGGCTGTATCCGATGGCTACACCTTC. Its translation: CASSLSPGAVSDGYTF.